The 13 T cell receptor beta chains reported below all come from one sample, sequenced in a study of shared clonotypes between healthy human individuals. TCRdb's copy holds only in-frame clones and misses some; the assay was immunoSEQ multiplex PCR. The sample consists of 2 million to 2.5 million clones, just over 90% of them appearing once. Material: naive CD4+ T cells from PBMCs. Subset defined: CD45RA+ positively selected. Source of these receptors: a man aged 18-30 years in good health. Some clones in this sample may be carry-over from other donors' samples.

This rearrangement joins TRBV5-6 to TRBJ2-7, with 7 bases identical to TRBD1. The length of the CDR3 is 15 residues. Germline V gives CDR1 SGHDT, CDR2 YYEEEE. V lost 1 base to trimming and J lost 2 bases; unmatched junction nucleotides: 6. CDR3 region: CASSLYRDSTYEQYF. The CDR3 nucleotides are TGTGCCAGCAGCTTGTACCGGGACAGTACCTACGAGCAGTACTTC.

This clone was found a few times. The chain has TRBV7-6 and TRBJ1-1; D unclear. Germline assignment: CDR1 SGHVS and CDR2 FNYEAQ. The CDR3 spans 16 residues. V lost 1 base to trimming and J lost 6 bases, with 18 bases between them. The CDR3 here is CASSLGATAWTAEAFF. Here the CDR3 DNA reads TGTGCCAGCAGCTTAGGAGCCACAGCGTGGACGGCTGAAGCTTTCTTT.

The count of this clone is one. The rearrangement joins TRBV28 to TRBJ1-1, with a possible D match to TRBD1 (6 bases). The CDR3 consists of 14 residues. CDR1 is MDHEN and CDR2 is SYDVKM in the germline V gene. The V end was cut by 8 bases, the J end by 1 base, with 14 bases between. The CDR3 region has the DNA TGTGCCAGCCACGAGGGGACAAAGAACACTGAAGCTTTCTTT. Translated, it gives CASHEGTKNTEAFF.

The CDR3 sequence: CASSLRGYSNQPQHF. Here the CDR3 DNA reads TGTGCCAGCAGCCTGAGGGGCTATAGCAATCAGCCCCAGCATTTT. The rearrangement joins TRBV7-3 to TRBJ1-5; D possibly corresponds to TRBD1 (5 bases). Germline V gene lookup returns CDR1 SGHTA and CDR2 FQGTGA. CDR3 length equals 15 residues. Trimming cost V 5 bases and J 0 bases, with 11 bases left between them. The full variable domain, with the rest looked up from reference TRBV7-3 and TRBJ1-5, is GAGVSQTPSNKVTEKGKYVELRCDPISGHTALYWYRQSLGQGPEFLIYFQGTGAADDSGLPNDRFFAVRPEGSVSTLKIQRTERGDSAVYLCASSLRGYSNQPQHFGDGTRLSIL.

CDR3 amino acids: CASSYSLGPHNEQFF. The CDR3, as DNA: TGTGCCAGCAGTTACTCCCTCGGCCCGCACAATGAGCAGTTCTTC. The chain carries TRBV6-6 and TRBJ2-1; D unresolved. This CDR3 spans 15 amino acids. Trimming pared 0 bases from V and 5 bases from J, leaving 11 bases between. Germline values: CDR1 MNHNY, CDR2 SVGAGI (reference sequence).

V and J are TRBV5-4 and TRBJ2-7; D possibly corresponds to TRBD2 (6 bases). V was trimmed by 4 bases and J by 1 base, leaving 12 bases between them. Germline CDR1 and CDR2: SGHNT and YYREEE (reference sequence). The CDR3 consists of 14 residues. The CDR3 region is CASSLGLASYEQYF. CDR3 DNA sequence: TGTGCCAGCAGCCTGGGACTGGCTTCCTACGAGCAGTACTTC.

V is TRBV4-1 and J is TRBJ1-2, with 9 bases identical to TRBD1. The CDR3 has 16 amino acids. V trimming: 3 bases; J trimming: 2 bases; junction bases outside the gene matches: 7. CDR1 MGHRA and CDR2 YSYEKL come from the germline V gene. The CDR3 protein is CASSHQGQGGNYGYTF. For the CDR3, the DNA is TGCGCCAGCAGCCACCAGGGACAGGGAGGGAACTATGGCTACACCTTC.

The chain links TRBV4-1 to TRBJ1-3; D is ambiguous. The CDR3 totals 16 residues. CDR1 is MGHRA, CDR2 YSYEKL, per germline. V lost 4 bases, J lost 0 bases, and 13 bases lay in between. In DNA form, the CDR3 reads TGCGCCAGCAGCCCGTTTAGGCCGAGCTCTGGAAACACCATATATTTT. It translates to CASSPFRPSSGNTIYF.

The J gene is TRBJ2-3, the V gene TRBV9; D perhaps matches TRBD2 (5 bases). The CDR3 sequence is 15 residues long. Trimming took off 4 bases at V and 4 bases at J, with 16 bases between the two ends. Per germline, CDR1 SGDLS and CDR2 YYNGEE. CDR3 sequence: CASSPTSGIPDTQYF. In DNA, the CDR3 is TGTGCCAGCAGCCCTACGTCGGGGATACCAGATACGCAGTATTTT.

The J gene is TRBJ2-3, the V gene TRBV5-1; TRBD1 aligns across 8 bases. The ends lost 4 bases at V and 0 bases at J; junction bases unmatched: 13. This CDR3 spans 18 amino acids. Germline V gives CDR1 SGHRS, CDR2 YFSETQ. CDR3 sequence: CASSHSADRGHSTDTQYF. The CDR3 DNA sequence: TGCGCCAGCAGCCATTCCGCCGACAGGGGACATAGCACAGATACGCAGTATTTT.

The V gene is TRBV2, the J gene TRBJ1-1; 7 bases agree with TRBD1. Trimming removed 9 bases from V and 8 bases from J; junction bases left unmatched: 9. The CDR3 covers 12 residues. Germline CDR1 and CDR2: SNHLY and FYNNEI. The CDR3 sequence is CASNREGAEAFF. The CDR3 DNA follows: TGTGCCAGTAATAGGGAGGGGGCGGAAGCTTTCTTT.

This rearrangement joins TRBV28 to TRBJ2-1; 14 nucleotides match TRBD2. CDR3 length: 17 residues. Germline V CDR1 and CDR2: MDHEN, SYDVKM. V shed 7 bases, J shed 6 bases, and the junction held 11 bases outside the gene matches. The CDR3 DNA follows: TGTGCCAGCAATTCTCCCGGGACTAGCGGGAGTGTCAATGAGCAGTTCTTC. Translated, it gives CASNSPGTSGSVNEQFF.

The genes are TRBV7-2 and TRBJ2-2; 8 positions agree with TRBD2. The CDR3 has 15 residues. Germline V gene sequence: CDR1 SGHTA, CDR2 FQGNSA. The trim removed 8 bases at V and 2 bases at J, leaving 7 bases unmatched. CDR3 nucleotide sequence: TGTGCCAGCTCGAAGCGGGAGAGTAACACCGGGGAGCTGTTTTTT. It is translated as CASSKRESNTGELFF.